This entry lists 11 T cell receptor beta chains sequenced from one sample in a study of blood T cells in healthy people across ages. Combining a sample-barcoded 5' primer with a J-beta primer mix, a second PCR ran for roughly 7 to 12 cycles. TCRdb itself ran the 5' RACE reads through MiXCR, one entry per CDR3 protein. The sample contains 590,000 or so distinct CDR3 sequences, about 30% of which appear only once. The sample comprised blood. Source of these receptors: a woman aged 80 or over in good health.

In this sample, this clonotype turned up many times. This sequence joins TRBV6-5 and TRBJ1-2; no reliable D call. V lost 7 bases and J lost 4, with 16 bases in between. The CDR3 is 14 residues long. CDR1 is MNHEY and CDR2 is SVGAGI in the germline V gene. The CDR3 DNA is TGTGCCAGCAAGTTGAGGCAGGCCTTCTATGGCTACACCTTC. Translation gives CASKLRQAFYGYTF.

This clonotype was found many times. The chain is built from TRBV20-1 and TRBJ2-6, with TRBD1 identical over 10 bases. V dropped 6 bases and J dropped 2; count of bases not matched to a gene: 13. CDR1 is DFQATT, CDR2 SNEGSKA, per germline (reference sequence). The CDR3 is made up of 18 amino acids. CDR3 DNA sequence: TGCAGTGCCAAGCCCGCGACAGGGGGCGAAGCTGGGGCCAACGTCCTGACTTTC. As protein: CSAKPATGGEAGANVLTF.

V is TRBV5-5 and J is TRBJ2-3; possibly TRBD2 for D (5 bases). The CDR3 has 14 residues. Trimming removed 2 bases from V and 0 bases from J, with 7 bases in between. The germline CDR1 and CDR2 sequences are SGHKS and YYEKEE (reference sequence). The CDR3 region has the DNA TGTGCCAGCAGCTTTGGGGAGAGCACAGATACGCAGTATTTT. It specifies CASSFGESTDTQYF.

Of note for this clonotype: It may be a read error: a sequence one base away is much more abundant. This chain connects TRBV4-1 to TRBJ1-1; 9 bases fit TRBD1. The germline V gene has CDR1 MGHRA and CDR2 YSYEKL. CDR3 size: 16 residues. The CDR3 sequence is CVSSQVGQGSGTEAFF. As DNA, the CDR3 is TGCGTCAGCAGCCAAGTCGGACAGGGGTCTGGCACTGAAGCTTTCTTT.

This clonotype has at least ten counts. Being one base from a much bigger clone, this may be a read error. The CDR3 bases are TGTGCCAGCAGCTTAAGGGGGAAGCAGTACTTC. Encoded protein: CASSLRGKQYF. The V call is TRBV7-3, the J call TRBJ2-4; D tentatively fits TRBD1 or TRBD2 (5 bases each). Deletions cut 1 base from V and 13 bases from J, with 8 bases between. CDR3 size: 11 residues. Germline loops: CDR1 SGHTA, CDR2 FQGTGA.

This clonotype has at least ten counts. V is TRBV27 and J is TRBJ2-1; TRBD1 matches 9 bases. V lost 6 bases, J lost 5 bases, and 8 bases stayed unmatched. The CDR3 runs 15 residues. Germline V CDR1 and CDR2: MNHEY, SMNVEV (reference sequence). The DNA of the CDR3 is TGTGCCAGCAGGGAATTCGGGACAGGGAACAATGAGCAGTTCTTC. It specifies CASREFGTGNNEQFF.

This clonotype was found once. A much larger clone differs from this one at a single base, so this may be a read error. The chain links TRBV4-1 to TRBJ2-3, with D possibly matching TRBD2 (6 bases). Germline V gene lookup returns CDR1 MGHRA and CDR2 YSYEKL. The CDR3 has 15 residues. V lost 0 bases to trimming and J lost 4 bases, with 11 bases between them. This CDR3 is CASSQDRGSADTQYF. CDR3 sequence (DNA): TGCGCCAGCAGCCAAGATCGGGGGAGCGCAGATACGCAGTATTTT.

This clonotype has a count of ten or more. This sequence joins TRBV9 and TRBJ1-2; D is undetermined. Per germline, CDR1 SGDLS and CDR2 YYNGEE. V was trimmed by 3 bases and J by 8 bases, leaving 8 bases between them. This CDR3 has 11 amino acids. The CDR3 reads CASSGGRGYTF. Written as DNA, the CDR3 is TGTGCCAGCAGCGGTGGCAGAGGCTACACCTTC. The entire variable domain, with the rest obtained from reference TRBV9 and TRBJ1-2, is as follows: DSGVTQTPKHLITATGQRVTLRCSPRSGDLSVYWYQQSLDQGLQFLIQYYNGEERAKGNILERFSAQQFPDLHSELNLSSLELGDSALYFCASSGGRGYTFGSGTRLTVV.

At least ten counts were recorded for this clonotype. This sequence joins TRBV20-1 and TRBJ2-7; D gene unclear. This CDR3 has 13 residues. The ends were cut back, 6 bases at V and 3 bases at J, with 15 bases in the middle. From germline, CDR1 is DFQATT and CDR2 SNEGSKA (reference sequence). For the CDR3, the DNA is TGCAGTGCATCCGAACTCGGCGGCTACGAGCAGTACTTC. This gives the protein CSASELGGYEQYF.

The chain couples TRBV30 to TRBJ2-7, with D possibly being TRBD1 (7 bases). CDR3 length: 14 amino acids. V was pared by 1 base and J by 2 bases, with 12 bases between. The germline V gene has CDR1 GTSNPN and CDR2 SVGIG (reference sequence). The CDR3 nucleotides read TGTGCCTGGAGTGGTGGGGGGACAGCCTACGAGCAGTACTTC. Translation: CAWSGGGTAYEQYF.

V gene TRBV6-5 combines with J gene TRBJ1-6; D gene unclear. The ends were cut back, 0 bases at V and 0 bases at J, with 9 bases in the middle. Germline V CDR1 and CDR2: MNHEY, SVGAGI. This CDR3 has 17 residues. CDR3: CASSYSSAGSYNSPLHF. The CDR3 DNA reads TGTGCCAGCAGTTACTCGAGCGCAGGCTCCTATAATTCACCCCTCCACTTT.